This record covers a single T cell receptor beta chain. The antigen is undetermined. Indicated treatment: oral pan-JAK inhibitor, 5-10 mg twice daily. The data stem from a study of CD8+ T cells in alopecia areata. Trimming took 4 bases from V and 4 from J; bases not matched to a gene: 4. The CDR3 totals 14 residues. The germline V gene encodes CDR1 SNHLY and CDR2 FYNNEI. Study-wide results and caveats: Scalp repertoires also include resident alphabeta T cells from normal skin.

It was cDNA, reverse transcribed from extracted RNA, that served as the sequencing template. Assay: immunoSEQ multiplex PCR; the TCRdb copy retains only in-frame clones and omits some. The data contain under 350,000 clones, roughly 60% of them singletons. The sequence was obtained from a human donor with alopecia areata. The chain uses TRBV2 and TRBJ2-5, with TRBD2 matching 9 bases. The specimen comprised CD4+ T cells sorted from blood, sampled at week 24, from a patient treated with tofacitinib. The CDR3 sequence is CASSGLAGRETQYF. The CDR3 coding sequence is TGTGCCAGCAGTGGGCTAGCGGGGAGAGAGACCCAGTACTTC.